The 4 T cell receptor beta chains given below trace back to one sample, sequenced in a study of Graves' ophthalmopathy and Graves' hyperthyroidism. Transcripts of RNA were the source for amplifying TCR beta CDR3 regions. Amplification began with first-round RT-PCR using HTBI primers, then second-round multiplex PCR was performed. TCRdb reanalysed the multiplex PCR reads using MiXCR and keeps one entry per CDR3 protein. The sample lists a few hundred thousand distinct CDR3 sequences; roughly 39% were seen once. Source material: peripheral blood or thyroid tissue (not recorded which). All receptors derive from an adult man with Graves' hyperthyroidism.

This chain links TRBV29-1 with TRBJ2-7; 7 bases align to TRBD1. Trimming removed 0 bases from V and 6 bases from J; junction bases left unmatched: 8. The CDR3 is 14 residues long. CDR1 is SQVTM and CDR2 is ANQGSEA in the germline V gene. The CDR3 DNA follows: TGCAGCGTTGAAGAGCTACAGGGGCCTGGCGAGCAGTACTTC. Encoded protein: CSVEELQGPGEQYF.

This clonotype occurred a few times. The rearrangement uses TRBV10-2 and TRBJ2-7; possibly TRBD1 for D (6 bases). This CDR3 has 13 residues. The V gene lost 4 bases and the J gene lost 3 bases, with 10 bases spanning the gap. Looked up from germline, CDR1 is WSHSY and CDR2 is SAAADI. In DNA, the CDR3 is TGCGCCAGCAGTGGGACAGACTACTACGAGCAGTACTTC. Protein product: CASSGTDYYEQYF.

This clonotype is a singleton in its sample. CDR3 loop: CSLLAGNYGYTF. The CDR3 DNA sequence: TGCAGTTTATTAGCTGGGAACTATGGCTACACCTTC. The J gene is TRBJ1-2, the V gene TRBV29-1, with D hard to call. CDR1 SQVTM and CDR2 ANQGSEA come from the germline V gene. The CDR3 runs to 12 residues. Together with reference TRBV29-1 and TRBJ1-2, the CDR3 gives the full variable domain: SAVISQKPSRDICQRGTSLTIQCQVDSQVTMMFWYRQQPGQSLTLIATANQGSEATYESGFVIDKFPISRPNLTFSTLTVSNMSPEDSSIYLCSLLAGNYGYTFGSGTRLTVV.

With regard to this clonotype: No DNA is shown, since the ends of the CDR3 on it are uncertain; the CDR3 is the one TCRdb lists. The CDR3 sequence is CASSIYLCGVEGGADYGYTF. The V and J genes are TRBV25-1 and TRBJ1-2; the DNA was not used to check the table's D call, TRBD1. Germline assignment: CDR1 MGHDK and CDR2 SYGVNS. The CDR3 has 20 residues if both end residues are counted.